This T cell receptor beta chain was recorded in a study of T cell changes during pregnancy in multiple sclerosis. This CDR3 comprises 16 residues. Germline V gene data show CDR1 as LNHDA and CDR2 as SQIVND (reference sequence). J lost 7 bases, V lost 6 bases, and 16 bases had no gene match. The assay was immunoSEQ multiplex PCR, and TCRdb's table has in-frame clones only and misses some. Of tens of thousands of clones in the sample, around 93% were seen once. The starting material was CD4+ T cells from peripheral blood mononuclear cells, obtained in the third trimester of pregnancy. The rearrangement links TRBV19 to TRBJ1-2; 8 bases match TRBD1. This TCR came from a female donor with multiple sclerosis, enrolled in a pregnancy study. The CDR3 protein is CASRRDRSSGWSGYTF. The CDR3 nucleotides read TGTGCCAGTAGGCGGGACAGGTCCTCGGGGTGGAGTGGCTACACCTTC.